This is a list of T cell receptor beta chains from one sample in a study of blood T cell repertoires in COVID-19. Using immunoSEQ multiplex PCR, the repertoire was profiled, and TCRdb retains in-frame clones only, with some absent. The top ten clones hold roughly 5.7% of a sample with about 250,000 clones, around 88% of them seen once. Input material: peripheral blood. Receptors were obtained from an elderly man with acute or convalescent COVID-19. Both conserved end residues are part of each CDR3. D genes are given only for firm matches. The size field is filled for only some rows; it gives once, few, many or a size class.

V	size	D	J	DNA	CDR3
TRBV7-2	-	TRBD2	TRBJ2-7	TGTGCCAGCAGCCCATGGACTAGCGGGAGCTACGAGCAGTACTTC	CASSPWTSGSYEQYF
TRBV30	-	-	TRBJ1-2	TGTGCCTGGAGTGTACCAGGGTTCGGCTACACCTTC	CAWSVPGFGYTF
TRBV6-6	-	TRBD2	TRBJ2-2	TGTGCCAGCAGTTACCCATTGAGCGGGAGGGCCGGGGAGCTGTTTTTT	CASSYPLSGRAGELFF
TRBV28	once	TRBD1	TRBJ2-7	TGTGCCAGCAGGACAGGGACAGGGGCGATCTACGAGCAGTACTTC	CASRTGTGAIYEQYF
TRBV7-9	few	TRBD1	TRBJ1-2	TGTGCCAGCAGCTTAGCGCTCGGGACAGCCGCATCCAGACTCTATGGCTACACCTTC	CASSLALGTAASRLYGYTF
TRBV11-3	-	TRBD1	TRBJ2-1	TGTGCCAGCAGCTTAGGGGGACAGGGGTACAATGAGCAGTTCTTC	CASSLGGQGYNEQFF
TRBV6-5	-	-	TRBJ2-5	TGTGCCAGCAGACCAACAGGAAACTTACAAGAGACCCAGTACTTC	CASRPTGNLQETQYF
TRBV4-1	once	-	TRBJ2-2	TGCGCCAGCAGCCAACCGCGGGCGAACACCGGGGAGCTGTTTTTT	CASSQPRANTGELFF
TRBV30	-	-	TRBJ1-2	TGTGCCTGGAGTGTTCCCGGGTTGGGTGGCTACACCTTC	CAWSVPGLGGYTF
TRBV28	-	TRBD2	TRBJ2-7	TGTGCCAGCTTTTCTAGCGGGATAAGCTCCTACGAGCAGTACTTC	CASFSSGISSYEQYF
TRBV19	-	-	TRBJ1-6	TGTGCCAGTAGTGGCCTCCGGGGAGACTCACCCCTCCACTTT	CASSGLRGDSPLHF
TRBV16	few	-	TRBJ1-1	TGTGCCAGCAGCCACCAAAGAGGGCTAGGCACTGAAGCTTTCTTT	CASSHQRGLGTEAFF
TRBV7-3	-	TRBD1	TRBJ2-7	TGTGCCAGCAGCTACCCTCTTAGCCGGGACAGGGCCTACGAGCAGTACTTC	CASSYPLSRDRAYEQYF
TRBV7-2	-	-	TRBJ1-1	TGTGCCAGCAGCTTAACGGTAGCTGAAGCTTTCTTT	CASSLTVAEAFF
TRBV27	-	-	TRBJ2-1	TGTGCCAGCAGTTTATCGGGTGGGTCTAGCGCATACAATGAGCAGTTCTTC	CASSLSGGSSAYNEQFF
TRBV28	-	-	TRBJ2-7	TGTGCCAGCGGAGGTGCAGGTGAGAGCTCCTACGAGCAGTACTTC	CASGGAGESSYEQYF
TRBV20-1	-	TRBD1	TRBJ2-1	TGCAGTGCTAGTCTGGCCCTCCGAACAGGGGCTTACAATGAGCAGTTCTTC	CSASLALRTGAYNEQFF
TRBV27	-	-	TRBJ1-5	TGTGCCAGCAGTTTGACAGTAAATCAGCCCCAGCATTTT	CASSLTVNQPQHF
TRBV14	-	TRBD2	TRBJ2-3	TGTGCCAGCAGCCAAGGGGGACTAGGAACAGATACGCAGTATTTT	CASSQGGLGTDTQYF
TRBV5-4	-	-	TRBJ2-3	TGTGCCAGCAGTAAAGACCGGGAACATACGCAGTATTTT	CASSKDREHTQYF
TRBV4-1	-	-	TRBJ1-3	TGCGCCAGCAGCCAAGATCGTGAATACCTCGCGTCTGGAAACACCATATATTTT	CASSQDREYLASGNTIYF
TRBV10-2	-	-	TRBJ1-1	TGCGCCAGCAGTGAGAGGGCGGGGGTCACTGAAGCTTTCTTT	CASSERAGVTEAFF
TRBV27	-	-	TRBJ2-2	TGTGCCAGCAGATATAGCCATCCTACCGGGGAGCTGTTTTTT	CASRYSHPTGELFF
TRBV28	few	-	TRBJ2-4	TGTGCCAGCAGTCCCTCTGGTGGGAGGGGGGCCACAAACATTCAGTACTTC	CASSPSGGRGATNIQYF
TRBV6-6	-	-	TRBJ2-5	TGTGCCAGCAGTTACTCCATGGGTACGGGAATAGAGACCCAGTACTTC	CASSYSMGTGIETQYF
TRBV7-6	-	-	TRBJ2-7	TGTGCCAGCAGCTTAGGAGCTGGACAGACTTCGACCTACGAGCAGTACTTC	CASSLGAGQTSTYEQYF
TRBV6-6	-	-	TRBJ2-5	TGTGCCAGCAGTCCCGGAGAGACCCAGTACTTC	CASSPGETQYF
TRBV7-2	-	-	TRBJ2-5	TGTGCCAGCAGCTTTGTAATCCAAGAGACCCAGTACTTC	CASSFVIQETQYF
TRBV4-1	-	TRBD2	TRBJ2-3	TGCGCCAGCAGCGCTGGCCGGGAGGCGTCCTGGGACACAGATACGCAGTATTTT	CASSAGREASWDTDTQYF
TRBV4-2	-	-	TRBJ2-1	TGTGCCAGCAGCCAAGAAGAGGGTCCCTACAATGAGCAGTTCTTC	CASSQEEGPYNEQFF
TRBV10-3	-	-	TRBJ2-7	TGTGCCATCAGTGAGTCGGGACTGATGCAGGGGCAGTACTTC	CAISESGLMQGQYF
TRBV7-2	few	-	TRBJ2-7	TGTGCCAGCAGCTTAGAGCCTCACGTATCCTACGAGCAGTACTTC	CASSLEPHVSYEQYF
TRBV7-7	-	-	TRBJ2-5	TGTGCCAGCAGCTCCTCCGGTATAGAGACCCAGTACTTC	CASSSSGIETQYF
TRBV6-2/TRBV6-3	-	TRBD1	TRBJ2-1	TGTGCCAGCAGTTTCCTCGGGACAGATATCAATGAGCAGTTCTTC	CASSFLGTDINEQFF
TRBV2	-	TRBD2	TRBJ2-1	TGTGCCAGCAGTGAAAGCAGCGGGAGGGCCGGAGAGCAGTTCTTC	CASSESSGRAGEQFF
TRBV7-9	few	-	TRBJ2-1	TGTGCCAGCACCGTAGCGGAGAGCTCCTACAATGAGCAGTTCTTC	CASTVAESSYNEQFF
TRBV2	-	TRBD2	TRBJ2-3	TGTGCCAGCAGACCCCCGGGACTAGCGGCAGGTGCAGATACGCAGTATTTT	CASRPPGLAAGADTQYF
TRBV27	-	-	TRBJ2-3	TGTGCCAGCAGGGAACCAGGGTTTTCAGATACGCAGTATTTT	CASREPGFSDTQYF
TRBV29-1	-	-	TRBJ1-5	TGCAGCGTTGGTTTGGCCTTGAGGGACAATCAGCCCCAGCATTTT	CSVGLALRDNQPQHF
TRBV24-1	-	TRBD1	TRBJ2-7	TGTGCCACCAGTGATCCGGGACAGGGGGATAACGAGCAGTACTTC	CATSDPGQGDNEQYF
TRBV5-5	-	TRBD1	TRBJ1-2	TGTGCCAGCAGCTTGGTGACAGGGACGCATGGCTACACCTTC	CASSLVTGTHGYTF
TRBV2	-	TRBD2	TRBJ2-5	TGTGCCAGCAGTGGGGTAGCGGGAGGGCGTGAGACCCAGTACTTC	CASSGVAGGRETQYF
TRBV19	-	TRBD1	TRBJ2-7	TGTGCCAGTAGTCGTGGGACAGCCCTGGACCACTACGAGCAGTACTTC	CASSRGTALDHYEQYF
TRBV28	-	-	TRBJ1-2	TGTGCCAGCATCAACCCCCTGCAGGGGATCTCTGGCTACACCTTC	CASINPLQGISGYTF
TRBV4-1	few	-	TRBJ1-6	TGCGCCAGCAGCCAAGTTTCGAGGGTCAGGAATTCACCCCTCCACTTT	CASSQVSRVRNSPLHF
TRBV16	-	TRBD2	TRBJ2-3	TGTGCCAGCAGCCCCTTGACTAGCGGGTTCGCAGATACGCAGTATTTT	CASSPLTSGFADTQYF
TRBV6-6	-	-	TRBJ1-2	TGTGCCAGCACCGACAGTGACTATGGCTACACCTTC	CASTDSDYGYTF
TRBV18	-	-	TRBJ1-3	TGTGCCAGCTCACCGCCAGGGGTCGACGGAAACACCATATATTTT	CASSPPGVDGNTIYF
TRBV3-1/TRBV3-2	once	TRBD1	TRBJ2-7	TGTGCCAGCAGCCAAGGGGACAGGGGAAATTACGAGCAGTACTTC	CASSQGDRGNYEQYF
TRBV5-1	-	-	TRBJ2-5	TGCGCCAGCAGCTTGGGTCCCGTCGGGTGGGAGACCCAGTACTTC	CASSLGPVGWETQYF
TRBV7-9	-	TRBD1	TRBJ1-6	TGTGCCAGCAGCTTAGCCGGGGACAGCCGAGGATCACCCCTCCACTTT	CASSLAGDSRGSPLHF
TRBV6-5	-	TRBD1	TRBJ1-2	TGTGCCAGCAGTCCGGGACAGACCATTTATGGCTACACCTTC	CASSPGQTIYGYTF
TRBV5-4	-	TRBD1	TRBJ1-6	TGTGCCAGCAGCCCCCCGGGACAGGGTAATTCACCCCTCCACTTT	CASSPPGQGNSPLHF
TRBV3-1/TRBV3-2	-	TRBD1	TRBJ2-1	TGTGCCAGCAGCCAAGCAACAGGGGTGGTCAATGAGCAGTTCTTC	CASSQATGVVNEQFF
TRBV19	once	TRBD1	TRBJ2-7	TGTGCCAGTAGCAGAGGTCTCCCCAGGGGGTCTTCCTACGAGCAGTACTTC	CASSRGLPRGSSYEQYF
TRBV5-4	-	-	TRBJ1-2	TGTGCCAGCAGCCCGCCTCTCGGCCCGGGGAGCGCCCCCGTTCACACCTTC	CASSPPLGPGSAPVHTF
TRBV4-1	-	TRBD1	TRBJ1-3	TGCGCCAGCAGCCAGGACAGGGGATACTCTGGAAACACCATATATTTT	CASSQDRGYSGNTIYF